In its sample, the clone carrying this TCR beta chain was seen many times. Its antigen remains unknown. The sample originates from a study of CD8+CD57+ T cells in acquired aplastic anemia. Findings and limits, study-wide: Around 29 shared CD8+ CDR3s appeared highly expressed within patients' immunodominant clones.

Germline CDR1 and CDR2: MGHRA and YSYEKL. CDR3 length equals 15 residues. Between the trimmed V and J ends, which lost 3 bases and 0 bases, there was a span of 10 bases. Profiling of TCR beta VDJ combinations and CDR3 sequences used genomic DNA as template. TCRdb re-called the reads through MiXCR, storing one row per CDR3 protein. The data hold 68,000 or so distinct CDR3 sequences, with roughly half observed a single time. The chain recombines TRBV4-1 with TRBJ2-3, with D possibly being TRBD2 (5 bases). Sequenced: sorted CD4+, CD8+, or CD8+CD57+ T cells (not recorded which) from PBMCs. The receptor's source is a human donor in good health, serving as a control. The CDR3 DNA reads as TGCGCCAGCAGCCAGGGGAGCGTAAGCACAGATACGCAGTATTTT. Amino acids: CASSQGSVSTDTQYF.